Below, 27 T cell receptor beta chains from the same sample are listed, as sequenced in a study of OX40 agonist ivuxolimab in advanced cancers. The table came from immunoSEQ multiplex PCR; TCRdb's copy has only in-frame clones and leaves some out. The sample holds tens of thousands of clones, roughly 94% seen once. The specimen was CD4+ or CD8+ T cells sorted from blood, collected in a trial of the OX40 agonist ivuxolimab. These receptor sequences come from an adult with an advanced solid tumor such as melanoma, head and neck, liver or kidney cancer.

The rearrangement uses TRBV7-2 and TRBJ2-2; no reliable D call. Trimming removed 7 bases from V and 6 bases from J, with 15 bases in between. CDR3 length equals 14 residues. The germline CDR1 and CDR2 sequences are SGHTA and FQGNSA. The CDR3 reads CASNPGPAAGELFF. The CDR3 DNA reads TGTGCCAGCAACCCAGGACCGGCCGCCGGGGAGCTGTTTTTT.

The rearrangement links TRBV30 to TRBJ1-2; D possibly corresponds to TRBD1 (6 bases). Germline CDR1 GTSNPN, CDR2 SVGIG (reference sequence). This CDR3 has 14 amino acids. V lost 3 bases and J 1 base, leaving 12 bases between the germline ends. In DNA, the CDR3 is TGTGCCTGGAGACTGGGACACCTTAACTATGGCTACACCTTC. Translating it yields CAWRLGHLNYGYTF.

The chain joins TRBV5-1 to TRBJ2-2; 9 bases are shared with TRBD2. Germline V gene data show CDR1 as SGHRS and CDR2 as YFSETQ. Trimming at V came to 2 bases and at J to 1 base, leaving 3 bases not matched to a gene. CDR3 size: 16 residues. This CDR3 is CASSFLAGKNTGELFF. The CDR3 DNA reads TGCGCCAGCAGCTTTCTAGCGGGGAAGAACACCGGGGAGCTGTTTTTT. Full variable domain (outside the CDR3, taken from reference TRBV5-1 and TRBJ2-2): KAGVTQTPRYLIKTRGQQVTLSCSPISGHRSVSWYQQTPGQGLQFLFEYFSETQRNKGNFPGRFSGRQFSNSRSEMNVSTLELGDSALYLCASSFLAGKNTGELFFGEGSRLTVL.

The CDR3 DNA follows: TGTGCCAGCAGAGGAGATGGTGCAGATACGCAGTATTTT. This translates into CASRGDGADTQYF. The chain recombines TRBV7-9 with TRBJ2-3; D is uncertain. Trimming stripped 6 bases from V and 4 bases from J, with 11 bases between. CDR3 length: 13 amino acids. Germline V gene data show CDR1 as SEHNR and CDR2 as FQNEAQ (reference sequence).

Comments on this clone: Other DNA variants within this sample encode the same CDR3. V and J are TRBV6-5 and TRBJ1-1; 7 positions agree with TRBD1. Germline lookup yields CDR1 MNHEY and CDR2 SVGAGI. This CDR3 has 15 amino acids. The trim removed 8 bases at V and 8 bases at J, leaving 17 bases unmatched. This CDR3 is CASSSPYGQDGEAFF. For the CDR3, the DNA is TGTGCCAGCTCATCCCCCTACGGACAGGATGGAGAAGCTTTCTTT.

The chain has TRBV5-8 and TRBJ2-7, with 7 bases lining up with TRBD1. This CDR3 has 16 amino acids. Germline V lookup: CDR1 SGHTS, CDR2 YDEGEE. Trimming removed 5 bases from V and 2 bases from J; junction bases left unmatched: 13. CDR3 nucleotide sequence: TGTGCCAGCAGACCAATCTGGGACAGTAAAGCCTACGAGCAGTACTTC. This encodes CASRPIWDSKAYEQYF.

The chain uses TRBV2 and TRBJ1-1; 9 bases are a match to TRBD1. The CDR3 has 13 residues. The trim removed 5 bases at V and 6 bases at J, leaving 4 bases unmatched. Germline values: CDR1 SNHLY, CDR2 FYNNEI. CDR3 sequence reads: CASSLRDRAEAFF. CDR3 DNA sequence: TGTGCCAGCAGTCTCCGGGACAGGGCTGAAGCTTTCTTT.

The J gene is TRBJ1-2, the V gene TRBV5-6, with unresolved D. This CDR3 is built from 15 residues. Between the trimmed V and J ends, which lost 2 bases and 4 bases, there was a span of 15 bases. Germline CDR1 and CDR2: SGHDT and YYEEEE. The CDR3 protein is CASSFSQPGFYGYTF. The CDR3 DNA reads as TGTGCCAGCAGCTTCTCACAACCAGGTTTCTATGGCTACACCTTC.

J is TRBJ1-2 and V is TRBV9, with D possibly being TRBD1 (5 bases). Trimming removed 0 bases from V and 8 bases from J, with 14 bases in between. Germline CDR1 and CDR2: SGDLS and YYNGEE. This CDR3 has 14 amino acids. The CDR3 DNA reads TGTGCCAGCAGCGTAGCTCCGGAGGGGCGGGGCTACACCTTC. It encodes CASSVAPEGRGYTF.

The chain employs TRBV5-4 and TRBJ2-3; 10 bases agree with TRBD2. This CDR3 is 14 amino acids long. The germline CDR1 and CDR2 sequences are SGHNT and YYREEE (reference sequence). The V and J ends lost 4 bases and 4 bases, in that order; junction bases with no gene match: 3. CDR3 residues: CASSRSGRADTQYF. The DNA of the CDR3 is TGTGCCAGCAGCCGGAGCGGGAGGGCAGATACGCAGTATTTT.

V usage is TRBV28 and J usage is TRBJ1-3, with TRBD1 identical over 8 bases. Germline V gene lookup returns CDR1 MDHEN and CDR2 SYDVKM. This CDR3 comprises 16 residues. Trimming took 4 bases from V and 4 from J; bases not matched to a gene: 9. Here the CDR3 DNA reads TGTGCCAGCAGTTCCCCAGGACAGGGATCCGGAAACACCATATATTTT. Protein sequence: CASSSPGQGSGNTIYF.

This chain uses TRBV9 with TRBJ2-1; unclear D gene. V gave up 0 bases and J gave up 2 bases, with 9 bases separating them. Germline loops: CDR1 SGDLS, CDR2 YYNGEE. The CDR3 is made up of 15 amino acids. The CDR3 DNA sequence: TGTGCCAGCAGCGTAGATTCAGGTGCCTACAATGAGCAGTTCTTC. The encoded protein is CASSVDSGAYNEQFF.

The chain is built from TRBV2 and TRBJ1-3; 7 positions match TRBD1. Germline CDR1 reads SNHLY; CDR2 reads FYNNEI. The ends lost 7 bases at V and 0 bases at J; junction bases unmatched: 15. The CDR3 is made up of 18 amino acids. The CDR3 nucleotides read TGTGCCAGCATAACAGGTTTCTGGGGACAGAGCTCTGGAAACACCATATATTTT. Translation gives CASITGFWGQSSGNTIYF.

The rearrangement joins TRBV7-2 to TRBJ2-3; TRBD2 aligns across 7 bases. This CDR3 has 15 amino acids. Per germline, CDR1 SGHTA and CDR2 FQGNSA. The junction had 10 bases not matched to a gene; V was cut back by 4 bases and J by 6 bases. The CDR3 here is CASSSRGLTPDTQYF. The CDR3 region has the DNA TGTGCCAGCAGCTCGCGGGGACTAACCCCCGATACGCAGTATTTT.

The chain joins TRBV20-1 to TRBJ1-2; no clear D gene. Trimming took off 7 bases at V and 6 bases at J, with 12 bases between the two ends. Germline V CDR1 and CDR2: DFQATT, SNEGSKA (reference sequence). The CDR3 is 11 residues long. The CDR3 DNA sequence: TGCAGTGGAGGGAGTATGCATGGCTACACCTTC. It encodes CSGGSMHGYTF.

The chain joins TRBV7-9 to TRBJ2-1, with 11 bases that match TRBD2. Germline V CDR1 and CDR2: SEHNR, FQNEAQ (reference sequence). The trim removed 5 bases at V and 6 bases at J, leaving 6 bases unmatched. This CDR3 has 15 amino acids. CDR3 sequence: CASSPTSGNRNEQFF. As DNA, the CDR3 is TGTGCCAGCAGCCCGACTAGCGGGAATCGCAATGAGCAGTTCTTC.

The rearrangement joins TRBV6-6 to TRBJ2-4; 7 nucleotides line up with TRBD2. Germline V gives CDR1 MNHNY, CDR2 SVGAGI (reference sequence). V lost 7 bases to trimming and J lost 7 bases; unmatched junction nucleotides: 7. The CDR3 covers 13 residues. The CDR3 loop reads CASIEAGMNIQYF. In nucleotides, the CDR3 is TGTGCCAGCATAGAAGCGGGAATGAACATTCAGTACTTC.

V usage is TRBV27 and J usage is TRBJ1-5; D ambiguous. CDR3 size: 14 residues. V was pared by 6 bases and J by 2 bases, with 11 bases between. Germline V lookup: CDR1 MNHEY, CDR2 SMNVEV (reference sequence). The CDR3 sequence is CASSLNWGNQPQHF. The CDR3 DNA follows: TGTGCCAGCAGCCTAAATTGGGGCAATCAGCCCCAGCATTTT.

The rearrangement joins TRBV19 to TRBJ2-5, with 9 bases identical to TRBD1. Germline CDR1 is LNHDA and CDR2 is SQIVND (reference sequence). This CDR3 comprises 14 residues. The J segment lost 5 bases and the V segment lost 6 bases, leaving 7 bases of the junction unmatched. The CDR3 region is CASRDRGASETQYF. The DNA for the CDR3 is TGTGCCAGTAGGGACAGGGGCGCGTCGGAGACCCAGTACTTC.

The chain carries TRBV28 and TRBJ2-2, with TRBD1 matching over 7 bases. Losses at the gene ends were 5 bases for V and 13 bases for J; bases not matched to a gene: 13. The germline gives CDR1 MDHEN, CDR2 SYDVKM. The CDR3 runs 14 residues. CDR3 region: CASSPTTGPVRLFF. The CDR3 bases are TGTGCCAGCAGTCCTACGACAGGGCCGGTTCGGCTGTTTTTT.

This chain uses TRBV19 with TRBJ1-2; D ambiguous. V lost 0 bases, J lost 8 bases, and 10 bases lay in between. CDR3 size: 13 residues. Per the germline V gene, CDR1 is LNHDA and CDR2 is SQIVND (reference sequence). CDR3 DNA: TGTGCCAGTAGTATAGAGGCAGCGCGGGGCTACACCTTC. It encodes CASSIEAARGYTF. Full variable domain (outside the CDR3, taken from reference TRBV19 and TRBJ1-2): DGGITQSPKYLFRKEGQNVTLSCEQNLNHDAMYWYRQDPGQGLRLIYYSQIVNDFQKGDIAEGYSVSREKKESFPLTVTSAQKNPTAFYLCASSIEAARGYTFGSGTRLTVV.

This clone was detected once. The chain couples TRBV6-5 to TRBJ1-2; no firm D call. This CDR3 is built from 15 residues. The ends were cut back, 6 bases at V and 4 bases at J, with 18 bases in the middle. Germline CDR1 and CDR2: MNHEY and SVGAGI. Here the CDR3 DNA reads TGTGCCAGCAGCCCCGGGGTGGGCAGTCCCTATGGCTACACCTTC. This translates into CASSPGVGSPYGYTF.

The gene calls are TRBV19 and TRBJ1-5; D may be TRBD1 (5 bases). V lost 5 bases and J lost 4, with 9 bases in between. This CDR3 region has 13 residues. The germline V gene has CDR1 LNHDA and CDR2 SQIVND (reference sequence). The CDR3 loop is CASSRGGNQPQHF. The CDR3 bases are TGTGCCAGTAGTCGGGGGGGAAATCAGCCCCAGCATTTT.

The chain links TRBV6-5 to TRBJ1-5; no firm D call. The ends were cut back, 2 bases at V and 5 bases at J, with 10 bases in the middle. Looked up from germline, CDR1 is MNHEY and CDR2 is SVGAGI. This CDR3 is built from 14 residues. In nucleotides, the CDR3 is TGTGCCAGCAGTTACGCACCGGAGGATCAGCCCCAGCATTTT. Translation: CASSYAPEDQPQHF.

The rearrangement joins TRBV9 to TRBJ1-5; the D gene is possibly TRBD1 (5 bases). The ends were cut back, 0 bases at V and 9 bases at J, with 10 bases in the middle. The CDR3 contains 13 residues. Germline CDR1 reads SGDLS; CDR2 reads YYNGEE. The chain's CDR3 is CASSVDLGGPQHF. The CDR3 DNA reads as TGTGCCAGCAGCGTAGACCTCGGGGGGCCCCAGCATTTT. Looking up the rest from reference TRBV9 and TRBJ1-5 gives the full variable domain: DSGVTQTPKHLITATGQRVTLRCSPRSGDLSVYWYQQSLDQGLQFLIQYYNGEERAKGNILERFSAQQFPDLHSELNLSSLELGDSALYFCASSVDLGGPQHFGDGTRLSIL.

This chain links TRBV7-9 with TRBJ1-5; 9 bases agree with TRBD1. The germline V gene encodes CDR1 SEHNR and CDR2 FQNEAQ (reference sequence). Trimming at V came to 5 bases and at J to 5 bases, leaving 7 bases not matched to a gene. CDR3 length equals 15 residues. This CDR3 reads CASSQTGGGDQPQHF. The CDR3 coding sequence is TGTGCCAGCAGCCAAACAGGGGGCGGCGATCAGCCCCAGCATTTT.

This chain joins TRBV30 and TRBJ2-2, with 9 bases matching TRBD2. Trimming at V came to 2 bases and at J to 6 bases, leaving 4 bases not matched to a gene. The CDR3 is made up of 14 amino acids. The germline V gene has CDR1 GTSNPN and CDR2 SVGIG (reference sequence). The CDR3 is CAWSSGLAPGELFF. In DNA form, the CDR3 reads TGTGCCTGGAGTTCGGGACTAGCACCCGGGGAGCTGTTTTTT.